This T cell receptor beta chain was obtained from a study of shared clonotypes between healthy human individuals. Many counts were recorded for this clone. As yet, its antigen is unknown. At one boundary the junction diverges from the germline segment, which might be a read error. Other DNA sequences in this sample translate to the same CDR3. The CDR3 spans 15 residues. Germline-derived CDR1 and CDR2 are GTSNPN and SVGIG (reference sequence). Generated by immunoSEQ multiplex PCR, the TCRdb table keeps only in-frame clones and is missing some. The data hold about a million clones, with 70% to 85% observed a single time. Overall study findings and caveats: In general, naive subsets displayed greater estimated richness than memory subsets did. Sampling included only blood; tissue repertoires likely differ. The represented genetic and exposure-history diversity was limited by the small number of donors.

Material: memory CD4+ T cells from PBMCs. Subset indicated: CD45RA-negative fraction. The sequence derives from a young man in good health. Some clones in this sample may be carry-over from other donors' samples. The chain has TRBV30 and TRBJ2-2; D is perhaps TRBD1 (6 bases). CDR3 region: CAWSVKPRDTGELFF. The CDR3 DNA reads as TGTGCCTGGAGTGTAAAACCCCGGGACACCGGGGAGCTGTTTTTC.